These 21 T cell receptor beta chains came from one sample sequenced in a study of blood T cell repertoires in COVID-19. The protocol was immunoSEQ multiplex PCR, while the TCRdb copy is restricted to in-frame clones and leaves out a portion. The table includes under 250,000 clones, over 75% detected once. The sample taken for sequencing was PBMCs or T cells enriched from blood (not recorded which). The receptors stem from a woman between 55 and 75 years old who had recovered from COVID-19.

In its sample, this clone was seen a few times. V and J are TRBV27 and TRBJ2-1; 8 nucleotides agree with TRBD2. The CDR3 loop spans 14 amino acids. The V gene's germline CDR1 is MNHEY and CDR2 SMNVEV (reference sequence). The J segment lost 5 bases and the V segment lost 2 bases, leaving 2 bases of the junction unmatched. The CDR3 coding sequence is TGTGCCAGCAGTTTAGCGGGGGGTAACAATGAGCAGTTCTTC. Translating gives CASSLAGGNNEQFF.

A single count supports this clone. The V call is TRBV25-1, the J call TRBJ2-1, with TRBD2 matching 10 bases. Per the germline V gene, CDR1 is MGHDK and CDR2 is SYGVNS. The CDR3 has 16 amino acids. The V segment lost 3 bases and the J segment 2 bases; nucleotides outside the gene matches: 4. As DNA, the CDR3 is TGTGCCAGCAGTGACCAGGGACTAGCGCCCTACAATGAGCAGTTCTTC. Its protein product is CASSDQGLAPYNEQFF.

V gene TRBV3-1 (or the pseudogene TRBV3-2) combines with J gene TRBJ2-2; TRBD2 matches at 10 bases. The V gene's germline CDR1 is LGHDT and CDR2 YNNKEL (reference sequence). The CDR3 runs 18 residues. Trimming took 4 bases from V and 0 from J; bases not matched to a gene: 8. The CDR3 DNA follows: TGTGCCAGCAGCCCTGCTAGCGGGAGTAGCGCGAACACCGGGGAGCTGTTTTTT. Protein: CASSPASGSSANTGELFF.

This sequence joins TRBV18 and TRBJ2-1; TRBD1 aligns across 9 bases. The CDR3 is 15 amino acids. CDR1 is KGHSH and CDR2 is LQKENI in the germline V gene. V lost 5 bases, J lost 8 bases, and 10 bases stayed unmatched. The CDR3 coding sequence is TGTGCCAGCTCAGAGCAACAGGGGGCAGTCCATGAGCAGTTCTTC. Translation gives CASSEQQGAVHEQFF.

The sample holds a few counts of this clone. V and J are TRBV27 and TRBJ2-5, with TRBD1 matching over 9 bases. The length of the CDR3 is 13 residues. Germline V gene lookup returns CDR1 MNHEY and CDR2 SMNVEV (reference sequence). The junction had 6 bases not matched to a gene; V was cut back by 10 bases and J by 3 bases. As DNA, the CDR3 is TGTGCCACCAAACGGACAGGGGAAGAGACCCAGTACTTC. It codes for CATKRTGEETQYF.

The genes are TRBV10-3 and TRBJ2-3; 9 bases align to TRBD2. J gave up 7 bases and V 5 bases, and 7 bases lay outside the gene matches. Germline-derived CDR1 and CDR2 are ENHRY and SYGVKD. This CDR3 has 14 amino acids. The CDR3 sequence: CAISPGTSLNTQYF. CDR3 in DNA: TGTGCCATCAGTCCCGGGACTAGCCTCAATACGCAGTATTTT.

The gene calls are TRBV28 and TRBJ1-6; no definite D call. CDR1 is MDHEN and CDR2 is SYDVKM in the germline V gene. CDR3 size: 14 residues. The V and J ends lost 5 bases and 10 bases respectively, with 15 bases between them. The CDR3 sequence: CASSPHGGYSPLHF. The CDR3 nucleotides are TGTGCCAGCAGTCCTCACGGCGGGTACTCACCCCTCCACTTT.

The rearrangement links TRBV18 to TRBJ1-2, with no clear D. The length of the CDR3 is 16 residues. V gave up 2 bases and J gave up 4 bases, with 17 bases separating them. Per germline, CDR1 KGHSH and CDR2 LQKENI. The CDR3 coding sequence is TGTGCCAGCTCACCAGCGGCATCAAGCGTAGCCTATGGCTACACCTTC. It translates to CASSPAASSVAYGYTF.

The gene calls are TRBV5-1 and TRBJ2-3; 9 nucleotides align to TRBD2. Germline CDR1 reads SGHRS; CDR2 reads YFSETQ. The CDR3 runs 14 residues. The junction had 5 bases not matched to a gene; V was cut back by 4 bases and J by 5 bases. For the CDR3, the DNA is TGCGCCAGCAGCACGGGACTAGCAGGAGATACGCAGTATTTT. This sequence encodes CASSTGLAGDTQYF.

V and J are TRBV5-1 and TRBJ2-7; TRBD1 agrees at 11 bases. Trimming at V came to 2 bases and at J to 5 bases, leaving 3 bases not matched to a gene. In germline, CDR1 is SGHRS, CDR2 YFSETQ. CDR3 length: 14 amino acids. The CDR3 region is CASSLRTGGNEQYF. The CDR3 DNA is TGCGCCAGCAGCTTAAGGACAGGGGGCAACGAGCAGTACTTC.

This chain uses TRBV19 with TRBJ2-2; possibly TRBD2 for D (5 bases). Germline V lookup: CDR1 LNHDA, CDR2 SQIVND (reference sequence). This CDR3 is built from 15 residues. Trimming pared 4 bases from V and 2 bases from J, leaving 11 bases between. As DNA, the CDR3 is TGTGCCAGTAGTAAGTACAGCGGAAACACCGGGGAGCTGTTTTTT. Translation gives CASSKYSGNTGELFF. Together with reference TRBV19 and TRBJ2-2, the CDR3 gives the full variable domain: DGGITQSPKYLFRKEGQNVTLSCEQNLNHDAMYWYRQDPGQGLRLIYYSQIVNDFQKGDIAEGYSVSREKKESFPLTVTSAQKNPTAFYLCASSKYSGNTGELFFGEGSRLTVL.

A few counts support this clone. The chain employs TRBV19 and TRBJ2-7, with 10 nucleotides matching TRBD2. The CDR3 sequence is 16 residues long. Germline V gives CDR1 LNHDA, CDR2 SQIVND (reference sequence). V was pared by 4 bases and J by 9 bases, with 15 bases of the junction left unmatched. CDR3 DNA: TGTGCCAGTAGTAACTTCCGACTAGCGGGTGATCTTGGGCAGTACTTC. Its translation: CASSNFRLAGDLGQYF.

This chain uses TRBV7-8 with TRBJ1-1, with 7 positions matching TRBD1. This CDR3 comprises 13 residues. After removal of 4 bases from V and 10 bases from J, the junction contained 9 bases not matched to a gene. From germline, CDR1 is SGHVS and CDR2 FQNEAQ. The CDR3 sequence is CASSSRQGLGAFF. The CDR3, as DNA: TGTGCCAGCAGCTCTCGACAGGGATTGGGAGCTTTCTTT.

The chain uses TRBV4-2 and TRBJ2-3; 8 bases are a match to TRBD2. The CDR3 loop spans 18 amino acids. CDR1 and CDR2 (germline): LGHNA, YNFKEQ. J gave up 3 bases and V 0 bases, and 11 bases lay outside the gene matches. CDR3 residues: CASSQDWASGYSTDTQYF. The DNA of the CDR3 is TGTGCCAGCAGCCAAGATTGGGCTAGCGGGTATTCAACAGATACGCAGTATTTT.

The rearrangement uses TRBV10-1 and TRBJ1-2; TRBD1 might be the D (5 bases). CDR1 WNHNN and CDR2 SYGVQD come from the germline V gene (reference sequence). The CDR3 runs to 14 residues. Trimming cost V 10 bases and J 4 bases, with 19 bases left between them. CDR3 sequence reads: CATLHPGWGYGYTF. CDR3 sequence (DNA): TGCGCCACTCTACACCCAGGGTGGGGCTATGGCTACACCTTC.

The chain recombines TRBV4-2 with TRBJ1-5, with 8 bases fitting TRBD1. The V and J ends lost 4 bases and 5 bases, in that order; junction bases with no gene match: 4. CDR1 LGHNA and CDR2 YNFKEQ come from the germline V gene. This CDR3 is 14 amino acids long. Here the CDR3 DNA reads TGTGCCAGCAGCCCGACAGGGGAATATCAGCCCCAGCATTTT. The encoded protein is CASSPTGEYQPQHF.

CDR3 DNA: TGTGCCAGCAGTCCCGGGACACCCAACACTGAAGCTTTCTTT. Amino acid sequence: CASSPGTPNTEAFF. This chain connects TRBV6-5 to TRBJ1-1; D is perhaps TRBD1 (6 bases). V was cut by 5 bases and J by 2 bases, with 12 bases left in between. CDR3 length equals 14 residues. Germline values: CDR1 MNHEY, CDR2 SVGAGI.

CDR3 sequence (DNA): TGTGCCAGCAGCTTAGGCCCTAGCGGGTCTTCCTACGAGCAGTACTTC. It specifies CASSLGPSGSSYEQYF. The rearrangement joins TRBV7-8 to TRBJ2-7, with TRBD2 identical over 8 bases. CDR3 length equals 16 residues. The J segment lost 1 base and the V segment lost 1 base, leaving 6 bases of the junction unmatched. Germline V gene sequence: CDR1 SGHVS, CDR2 FQNEAQ. The full variable domain, completed using reference TRBV7-8 and TRBJ2-7, is GAGVSQSPRYKVAKRGQDVALRCDPISGHVSLFWYQQALGQGPEFLTYFQNEAQLDKSGLPSDRFFAERPEGSVSTLKIQRTQQEDSAVYLCASSLGPSGSSYEQYFGPGTRLTVT.

Here the CDR3 DNA reads TGTGCCAGCAGTGTAGGTGGGACAGGGGGAGGTGAGCAGTTCTTC. Translated, it gives CASSVGGTGGGEQFF. V usage is TRBV2 and J usage is TRBJ2-1, with 11 bases matching TRBD1. CDR1 SNHLY and CDR2 FYNNEI come from the germline V gene. The CDR3 covers 15 residues. V lost 4 bases and J lost 9; bases outside the gene matches: 8.

This clone was found a few times. V is TRBV5-1 and J is TRBJ2-7, with D possibly matching TRBD1 (6 bases). V lost 4 bases to trimming and J lost 6 bases, with 17 bases between them. Looked up from germline, CDR1 is SGHRS and CDR2 is YFSETQ. The CDR3 runs to 14 residues. The CDR3 coding sequence is TGCGCCAGCAGCCTGGATTTAGGGGGTGGCGAGCAGTACTTC. This encodes CASSLDLGGGEQYF.

This sequence joins TRBV7-9 and TRBJ1-2, with TRBD1 matching 12 bases. The CDR3 is 15 residues long. Germline trimming cut 2 bases from V and 4 bases from J; bases unmatched to any gene: 2. Germline V gene data show CDR1 as SEHNR and CDR2 as FQNEAQ (reference sequence). CDR3 protein: CASSLSGQGAYGYTF. The DNA of the CDR3 is TGTGCCAGCAGCTTATCGGGACAGGGGGCCTATGGCTACACCTTC.